The rows below give T cell receptor beta chains drawn from one sample of a study of patients and donors after allogeneic stem cell transplantation. A single record per CDR3 protein comes from TCRdb applying MiXCR to the RT-PCR reads. Among about 89,000 distinct CDR3 sequences listed, roughly 48% were seen once. Material: blood, either unsorted or a sorted T cell fraction (not recorded which). These receptors all come from a human donor who was either an allogeneic HSCT recipient or a stem cell or donor lymphocyte infusion donor (not recorded which). It is not recorded whose cells these are; they may come from a transplant donor. Each CDR3 is given with its conserved first and last residue. The D gene is left open where the match is weak. Clone size is not always given. Where it is, it says once, few, many or a class for expanded clones.

d_gene: NA
len: 13
abundance: few
v_gene: TRBV29-1
j_gene: TRBJ1-1
CDR3aa: CSVEDPYPSEAFF
CDR3nt: TGCAGCGTTGAAGATCCGTATCCTTCTGAAGCTTTCTTT

d_gene: NA
len: 16
abundance: NA
v_gene: TRBV27
j_gene: TRBJ1-1
CDR3aa: CASSPKPFPGVTEAFF
CDR3nt: TGTGCCAGCAGCCCCAAACCCTTCCCAGGGGTGACTGAAGCTTTCTTT

d_gene: NA
len: 13
abundance: NA
v_gene: TRBV2
j_gene: TRBJ1-2
CDR3aa: CASSVRGSDGYTF
CDR3nt: TGTGCCAGCAGTGTGAGGGGTAGCGATGGCTACACCTTC

d_gene: NA
len: 10
abundance: NA
v_gene: TRBV20-1
j_gene: TRBJ2-7
CDR3aa: CSARAGLENF
CDR3nt: TGCAGTGCTAGGGCTGGGTTAGAGAACTTC

d_gene: NA
len: 14
abundance: few
v_gene: TRBV5-5
j_gene: TRBJ1-1
CDR3aa: CASSFIERNTEAFF
CDR3nt: TGTGCCAGCAGCTTTATTGAACGGAACACTGAAGCTTTCTTT

d_gene: TRBD1
len: 15
abundance: NA
v_gene: TRBV6-2/TRBV6-3
j_gene: TRBJ1-1
CDR3aa: CASSYPTGVNTEAFF
CDR3nt: TGTGCCAGCAGTTACCCCACAGGGGTGAACACTGAAGCTTTCTTT

d_gene: NA
len: 14
abundance: NA
v_gene: TRBV10-3
j_gene: TRBJ1-2
CDR3aa: CAIRRTEPSFGYTF
CDR3nt: TGTGCCATCAGGAGGACAGAACCTTCCTTCGGCTACACCTTC

d_gene: TRBD1
len: 16
abundance: NA
v_gene: TRBV7-2
j_gene: TRBJ1-1
CDR3aa: CASSSTGGALVSEAFF
CDR3nt: TGTGCCAGCAGCTCGACAGGGGGCGCCTTAGTCTCTGAAGCTTTCTTT

d_gene: TRBD1
len: 16
abundance: few
v_gene: TRBV11-2
j_gene: TRBJ1-1
CDR3aa: CASSLTGRRMNTEAFF
CDR3nt: TGTGCCAGCAGCCTGACAGGGAGGCGGATGAACACTGAAGCTTTCTTT

d_gene: TRBD1
len: 14
abundance: NA
v_gene: TRBV12-3/TRBV12-4
j_gene: TRBJ2-7
CDR3aa: CASSSGQGSSEQYF
CDR3nt: TGTGCCAGCAGTTCGGGACAGGGCTCTAGCGAGCAGTACTTC

d_gene: NA
len: 12
abundance: NA
v_gene: TRBV7-9
j_gene: TRBJ1-5
CDR3aa: CASSAPGQPQHF
CDR3nt: TGTGCCAGCAGCGCCCCAGGTCAGCCCCAGCATTTT

d_gene: NA
len: 13
abundance: NA
v_gene: TRBV7-9
j_gene: TRBJ1-3
CDR3aa: CASSLEGRVPIYF
CDR3nt: TGTGCCAGCAGCTTAGAAGGAAGAGTACCCATATATTTT

d_gene: NA
len: 15
abundance: once
v_gene: TRBV7-8
j_gene: TRBJ1-4
CDR3aa: CASSLGQGRREKLFF
CDR3nt: TGTGCCAGCAGCTTAGGCCAGGGTAGGAGGGAAAAACTGTTTTTT

d_gene: NA
len: 11
abundance: once
v_gene: TRBV9
j_gene: TRBJ1-2
CDR3aa: CASSAARGYTF
CDR3nt: TGTGCCAGCAGCGCCGCGCGGGGCTACACCTTC

d_gene: NA
len: 15
abundance: few
v_gene: TRBV4-1
j_gene: TRBJ1-4
CDR3aa: CASSYSPDANEKLFF
CDR3nt: TGCGCCAGCAGCTATTCCCCGGACGCAAATGAAAAACTGTTTTTT

d_gene: TRBD1
len: 17
abundance: NA
v_gene: TRBV5-1
j_gene: TRBJ1-1
CDR3aa: CASSGYGDRPMNTEAFF
CDR3nt: TGCGCCAGCAGCGGTTACGGGGACAGGCCAATGAACACTGAAGCTTTCTTT

d_gene: NA
len: 14
abundance: NA
v_gene: TRBV25-1
j_gene: TRBJ2-7
CDR3aa: CASTAARDSYEQYF
CDR3nt: TGTGCCAGCACGGCCGCGCGGGACAGCTACGAGCAGTACTTC

d_gene: NA
len: 15
abundance: few
v_gene: TRBV6-4
j_gene: TRBJ1-4
CDR3aa: CASSGTRATNEKLFF
CDR3nt: TGTGCCAGCAGTGGGACCCGGGCAACTAATGAAAAACTGTTTTTT

d_gene: NA
len: 13
abundance: NA
v_gene: TRBV7-2
j_gene: TRBJ1-1
CDR3aa: CASSWGMNTEAFF
CDR3nt: TGTGCCAGCAGCTGGGGCATGAACACTGAAGCTTTCTTT

d_gene: NA
len: 12
abundance: few
v_gene: TRBV9
j_gene: TRBJ1-2
CDR3aa: CASSLRGNGYTF
CDR3nt: TGTGCCAGCAGCCTAAGGGGGAATGGCTACACCTTC

d_gene: TRBD1
len: 14
abundance: NA
v_gene: TRBV28
j_gene: TRBJ1-5
CDR3aa: CASSIDRGELPQHF
CDR3nt: TGTGCCAGCAGCATAGACAGGGGGGAGTTGCCCCAGCATTTT

d_gene: NA
len: 15
abundance: few
v_gene: TRBV27
j_gene: TRBJ1-1
CDR3aa: CASSLSEALNTEAFF
CDR3nt: TGTGCCAGCAGTTTATCGGAGGCTTTGAACACTGAAGCTTTCTTT

d_gene: NA
len: 14
abundance: NA
v_gene: TRBV5-1
j_gene: TRBJ2-3
CDR3aa: CASSSEASTDTQYF
CDR3nt: TGCGCCAGCAGCTCGGAAGCTAGCACAGATACGCAGTATTTT

d_gene: TRBD1
len: 15
abundance: NA
v_gene: TRBV19
j_gene: TRBJ1-5
CDR3aa: CASSDRGYGNQPQHF
CDR3nt: TGTGCCAGTAGCGACAGGGGGTACGGCAATCAGCCCCAGCATTTT

d_gene: NA
len: 11
abundance: NA
v_gene: TRBV29-1
j_gene: TRBJ1-5
CDR3aa: CSVERDQPQHF
CDR3nt: TGCAGCGTTGAGAGAGATCAGCCCCAGCATTTT